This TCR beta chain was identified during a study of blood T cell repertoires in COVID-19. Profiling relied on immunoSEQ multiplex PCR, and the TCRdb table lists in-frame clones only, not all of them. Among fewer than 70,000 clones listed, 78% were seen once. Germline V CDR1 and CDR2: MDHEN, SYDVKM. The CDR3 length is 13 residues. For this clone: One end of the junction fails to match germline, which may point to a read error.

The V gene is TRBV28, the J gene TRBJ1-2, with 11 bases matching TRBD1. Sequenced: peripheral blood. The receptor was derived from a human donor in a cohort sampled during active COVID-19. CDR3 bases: TGTGCCAGCAGCCAGGACAGGGGGCGCAAGTTGGGCTTC. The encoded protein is CASSQDRGRKLGF.